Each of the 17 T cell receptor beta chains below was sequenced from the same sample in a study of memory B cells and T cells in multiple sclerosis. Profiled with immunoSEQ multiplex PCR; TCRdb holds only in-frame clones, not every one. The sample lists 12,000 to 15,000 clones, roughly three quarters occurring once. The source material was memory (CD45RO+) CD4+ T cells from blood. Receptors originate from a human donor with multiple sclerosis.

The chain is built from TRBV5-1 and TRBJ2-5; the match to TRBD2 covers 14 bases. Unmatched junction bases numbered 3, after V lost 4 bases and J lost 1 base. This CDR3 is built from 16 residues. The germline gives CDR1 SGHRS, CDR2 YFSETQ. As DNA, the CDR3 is TGCGCCAGCAGCCCGGGACTAGCGGGGGTCCAAGAGACCCAGTACTTC. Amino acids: CASSPGLAGVQETQYF.

The CDR3 DNA follows: TGTGCCACCAAAACTAGACAGGGGGCCCGCGAGCAGTACTTC. Protein sequence: CATKTRQGAREQYF. The gene calls are TRBV6-1 and TRBJ2-7, with TRBD1 identical over 10 bases. CDR3 length: 14 residues. CDR1 and CDR2 (germline): MNHNS, SASEGT. The J segment lost 6 bases and the V segment lost 10 bases, leaving 12 bases of the junction unmatched.

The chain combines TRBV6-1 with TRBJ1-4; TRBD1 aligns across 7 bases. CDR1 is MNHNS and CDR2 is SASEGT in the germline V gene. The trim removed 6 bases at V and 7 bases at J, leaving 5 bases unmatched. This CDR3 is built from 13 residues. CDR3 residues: CASSLGQVEKLFF. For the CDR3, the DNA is TGTGCCAGCAGCCTTGGACAGGTTGAAAAACTGTTTTTT.

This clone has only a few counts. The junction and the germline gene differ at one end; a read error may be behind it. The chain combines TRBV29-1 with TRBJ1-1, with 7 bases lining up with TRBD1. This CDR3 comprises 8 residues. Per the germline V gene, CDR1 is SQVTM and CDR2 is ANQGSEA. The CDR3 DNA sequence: TGCAGCGGTGGACAGGCGGACTTT. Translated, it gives CSGGQADF.

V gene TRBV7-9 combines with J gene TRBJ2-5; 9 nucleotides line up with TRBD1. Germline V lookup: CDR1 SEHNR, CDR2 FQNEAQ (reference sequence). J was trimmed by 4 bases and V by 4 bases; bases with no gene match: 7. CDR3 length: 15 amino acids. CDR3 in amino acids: CASSSSTGGGETQYF. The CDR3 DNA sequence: TGTGCCAGCAGCTCATCTACAGGGGGCGGAGAGACCCAGTACTTC.

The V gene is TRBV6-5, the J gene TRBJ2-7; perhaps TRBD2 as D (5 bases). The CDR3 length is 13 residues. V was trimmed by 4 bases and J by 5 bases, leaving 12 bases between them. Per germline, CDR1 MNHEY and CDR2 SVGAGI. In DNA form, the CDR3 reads TGTGCCAGCAGTTTACGGGGAACGGACGAGCAGTACTTC. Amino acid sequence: CASSLRGTDEQYF.

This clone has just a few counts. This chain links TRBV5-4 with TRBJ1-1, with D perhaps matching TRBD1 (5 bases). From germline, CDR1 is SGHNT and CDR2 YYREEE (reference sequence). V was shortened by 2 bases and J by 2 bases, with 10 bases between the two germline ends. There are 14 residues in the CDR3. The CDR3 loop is CASSLPTGNTEAFF. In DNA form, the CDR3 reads TGTGCCAGCAGCTTACCTACAGGCAACACTGAAGCTTTCTTT.

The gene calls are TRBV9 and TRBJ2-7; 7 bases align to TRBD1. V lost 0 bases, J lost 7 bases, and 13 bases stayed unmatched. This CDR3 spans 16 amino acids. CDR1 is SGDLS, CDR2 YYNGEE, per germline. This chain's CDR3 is CASSVGSPGQSLEQYF. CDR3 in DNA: TGTGCCAGCAGCGTAGGGTCCCCGGGACAGTCCTTGGAGCAGTACTTC.

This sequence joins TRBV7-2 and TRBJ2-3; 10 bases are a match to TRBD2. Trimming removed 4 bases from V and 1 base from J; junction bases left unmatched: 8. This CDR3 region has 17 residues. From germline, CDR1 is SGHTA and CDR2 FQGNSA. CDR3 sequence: CASSSLAGSWRTDTQYF. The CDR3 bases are TGTGCCAGCAGCTCACTAGCGGGAAGTTGGCGCACAGATACGCAGTATTTT.

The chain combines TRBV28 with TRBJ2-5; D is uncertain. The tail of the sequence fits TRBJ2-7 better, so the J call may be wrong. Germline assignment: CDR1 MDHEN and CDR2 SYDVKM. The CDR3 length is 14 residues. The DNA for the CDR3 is TGTGCCAGCAGTTTTAACGGTCTTTCCTACGAGCAGTACTTC. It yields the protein CASSFNGLSYEQYF.

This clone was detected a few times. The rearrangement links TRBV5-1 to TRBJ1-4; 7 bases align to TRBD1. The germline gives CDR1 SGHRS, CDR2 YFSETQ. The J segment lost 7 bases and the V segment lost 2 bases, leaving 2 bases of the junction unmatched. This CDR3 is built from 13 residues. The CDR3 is CASSFSGGEKLFF. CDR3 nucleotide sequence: TGCGCCAGCAGCTTTTCAGGGGGTGAAAAACTGTTTTTT. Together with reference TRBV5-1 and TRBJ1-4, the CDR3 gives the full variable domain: KAGVTQTPRYLIKTRGQQVTLSCSPISGHRSVSWYQQTPGQGLQFLFEYFSETQRNKGNFPGRFSGRQFSNSRSEMNVSTLELGDSALYLCASSFSGGEKLFFGSGTQLSVL.

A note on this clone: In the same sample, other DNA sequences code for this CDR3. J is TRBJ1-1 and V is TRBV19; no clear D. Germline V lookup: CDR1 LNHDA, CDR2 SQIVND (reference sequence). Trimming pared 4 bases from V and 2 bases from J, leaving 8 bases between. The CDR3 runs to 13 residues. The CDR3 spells CASSSTRNTEAFF. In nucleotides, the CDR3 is TGTGCCAGTAGTAGTACACGAAACACTGAAGCTTTCTTT.

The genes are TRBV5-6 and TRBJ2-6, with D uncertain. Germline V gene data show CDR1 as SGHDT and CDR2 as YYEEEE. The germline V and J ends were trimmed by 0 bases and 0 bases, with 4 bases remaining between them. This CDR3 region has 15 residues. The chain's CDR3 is CASSLVVSGANVLTF. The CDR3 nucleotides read TGTGCCAGCAGCTTGGTAGTCTCTGGGGCCAACGTCCTGACTTTC.

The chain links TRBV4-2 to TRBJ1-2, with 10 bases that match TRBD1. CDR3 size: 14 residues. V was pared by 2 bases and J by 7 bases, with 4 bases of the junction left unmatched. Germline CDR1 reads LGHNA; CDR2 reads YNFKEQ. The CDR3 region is CASSQSGTGAGYTF. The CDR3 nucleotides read TGTGCCAGCAGCCAATCCGGGACAGGGGCTGGCTACACCTTC.

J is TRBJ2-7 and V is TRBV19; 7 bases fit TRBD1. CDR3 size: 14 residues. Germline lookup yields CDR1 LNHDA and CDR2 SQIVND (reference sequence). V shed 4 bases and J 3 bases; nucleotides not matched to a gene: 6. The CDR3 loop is CASSTAGTVYEQYF. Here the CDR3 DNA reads TGTGCCAGTAGTACCGCCGGGACAGTCTACGAGCAGTACTTC. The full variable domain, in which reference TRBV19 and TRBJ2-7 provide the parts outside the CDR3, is DGGITQSPKYLFRKEGQNVTLSCEQNLNHDAMYWYRQDPGQGLRLIYYSQIVNDFQKGDIAEGYSVSREKKESFPLTVTSAQKNPTAFYLCASSTAGTVYEQYFGPGTRLTVT.

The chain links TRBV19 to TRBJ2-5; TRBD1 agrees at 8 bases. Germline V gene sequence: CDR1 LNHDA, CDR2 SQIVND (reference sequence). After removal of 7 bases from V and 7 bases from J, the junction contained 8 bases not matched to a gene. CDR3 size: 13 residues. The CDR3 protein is CASTGQGPGTQYF. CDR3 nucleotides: TGTGCCAGTACTGGACAGGGACCAGGGACCCAGTACTTC.

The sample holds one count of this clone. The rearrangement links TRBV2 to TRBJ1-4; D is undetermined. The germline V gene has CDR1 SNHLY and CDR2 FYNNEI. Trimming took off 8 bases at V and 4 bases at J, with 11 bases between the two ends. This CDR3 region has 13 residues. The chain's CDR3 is CASVRDYNEKLFF. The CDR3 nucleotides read TGTGCCAGCGTTCGGGATTATAATGAAAAACTGTTTTTT.